This T cell receptor beta chain appears in the sequencing data of a study of blood T cells in healthy people across ages. Trimming removed 4 bases at V and 6 bases at J, with 5 bases between. The CDR3 contains 11 residues. Germline loops: CDR1 ENHRY, CDR2 SYGVKD. Next came a second PCR, run for about 7 to 12 cycles, which used a sample-barcoded 5' primer along with a J-beta primer mix. Tagging of each cDNA molecule was performed by a template-switch adaptor with 12 random nucleotides. Each CDR3 protein is one row after TCRdb ran MiXCR on the 5' RACE reads. The sample carries some 850,000 distinct CDR3 sequences, roughly 26% recorded once. These data are also associated with another study on T cells of mothers and their children. That publication notes: Healthy Caucasian mothers, three in number, and their six children were the donors. Related mother-child pairs shared slightly more overlap than unrelated pairs, but the difference was non-significant.

The TCR originated in a boy aged 10-17 years in good health. The rearrangement uses TRBV10-3 and TRBJ2-3; D remains ambiguous. Material for sequencing was blood. The CDR3 DNA follows: TGTGCCATCAGTGGGGCCGATACGCAGTATTTT. Its protein is CAISGADTQYF.